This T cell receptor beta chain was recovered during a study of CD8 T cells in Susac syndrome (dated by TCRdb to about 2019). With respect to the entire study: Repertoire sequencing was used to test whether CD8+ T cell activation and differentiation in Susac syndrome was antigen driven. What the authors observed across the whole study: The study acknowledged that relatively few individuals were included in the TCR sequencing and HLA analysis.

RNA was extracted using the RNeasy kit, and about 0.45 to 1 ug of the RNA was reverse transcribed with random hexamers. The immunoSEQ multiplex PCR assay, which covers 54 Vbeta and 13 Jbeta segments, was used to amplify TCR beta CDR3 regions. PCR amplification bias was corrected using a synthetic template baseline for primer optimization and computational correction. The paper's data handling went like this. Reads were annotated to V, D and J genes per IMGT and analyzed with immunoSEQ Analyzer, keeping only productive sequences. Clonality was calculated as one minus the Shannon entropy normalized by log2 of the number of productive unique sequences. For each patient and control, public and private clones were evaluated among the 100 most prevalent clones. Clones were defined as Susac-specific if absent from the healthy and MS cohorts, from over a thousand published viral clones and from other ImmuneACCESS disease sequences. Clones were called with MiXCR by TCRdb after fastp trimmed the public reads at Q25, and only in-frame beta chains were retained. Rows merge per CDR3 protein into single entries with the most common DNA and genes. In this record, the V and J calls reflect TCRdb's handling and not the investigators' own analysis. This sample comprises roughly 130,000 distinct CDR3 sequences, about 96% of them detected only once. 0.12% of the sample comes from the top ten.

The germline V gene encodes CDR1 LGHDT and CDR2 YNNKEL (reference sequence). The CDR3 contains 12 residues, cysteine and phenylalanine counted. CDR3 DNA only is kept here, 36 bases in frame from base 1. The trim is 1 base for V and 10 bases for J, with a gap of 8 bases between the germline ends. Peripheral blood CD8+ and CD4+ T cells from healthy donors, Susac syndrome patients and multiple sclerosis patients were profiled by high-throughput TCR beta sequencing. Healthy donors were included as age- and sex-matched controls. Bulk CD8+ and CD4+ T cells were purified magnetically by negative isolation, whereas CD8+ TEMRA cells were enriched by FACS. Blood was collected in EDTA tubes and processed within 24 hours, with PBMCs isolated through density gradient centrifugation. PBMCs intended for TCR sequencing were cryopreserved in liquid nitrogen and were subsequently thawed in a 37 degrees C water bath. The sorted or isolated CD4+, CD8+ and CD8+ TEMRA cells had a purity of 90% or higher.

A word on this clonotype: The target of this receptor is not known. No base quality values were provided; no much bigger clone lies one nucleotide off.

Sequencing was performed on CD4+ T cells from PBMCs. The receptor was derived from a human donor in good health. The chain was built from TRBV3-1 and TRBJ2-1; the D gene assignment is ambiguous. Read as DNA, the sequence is TGTGCCAGCAGCCAAGTAACCGGAGAGCAGTTCTTC. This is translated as CASSQVTGEQFF.